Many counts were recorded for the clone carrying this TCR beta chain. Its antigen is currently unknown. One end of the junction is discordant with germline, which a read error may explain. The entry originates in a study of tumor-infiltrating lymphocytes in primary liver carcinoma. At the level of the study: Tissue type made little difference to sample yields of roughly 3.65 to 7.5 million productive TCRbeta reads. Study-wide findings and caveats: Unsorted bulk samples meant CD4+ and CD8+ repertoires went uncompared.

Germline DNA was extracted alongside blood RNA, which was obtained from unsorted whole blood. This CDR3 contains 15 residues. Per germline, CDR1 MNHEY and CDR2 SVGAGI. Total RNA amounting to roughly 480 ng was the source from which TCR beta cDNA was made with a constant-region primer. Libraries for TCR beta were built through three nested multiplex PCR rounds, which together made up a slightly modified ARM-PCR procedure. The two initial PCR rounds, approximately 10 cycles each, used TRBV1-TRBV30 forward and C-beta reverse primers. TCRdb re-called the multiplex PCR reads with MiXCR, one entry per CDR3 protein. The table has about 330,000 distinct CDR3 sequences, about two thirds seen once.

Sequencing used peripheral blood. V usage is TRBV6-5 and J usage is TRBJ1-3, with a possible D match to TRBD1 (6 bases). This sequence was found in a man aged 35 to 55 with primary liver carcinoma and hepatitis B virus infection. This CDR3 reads CASSYSNRAGNTTYF. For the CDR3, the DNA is TGTGCCAGCAGTTACTCCAACAGGGCCGGAAACACCACATATTTT.